The clone carrying this T cell receptor beta chain was counted a few times. Its matching antigen is unknown. The CDR3 has 16 amino acids. Germline V lookup: CDR1 MGHRA, CDR2 YSYEKL. V shed 3 bases and J shed 1 base, with 15 bases lying between them. The source of the sample is a study of T-cell memory formation after mild COVID-19. Findings of the study overall: Mainly in CM and EM were contracting CD4+ clones; CD8+ were in EMRA. Memory cells collected pre-infection included some clones that later responded, suggesting cross-reactive memory joined. Clones that contracted from day 15 to 85 had balanced CD4/CD8; later expanders were CD4+ biased. In second-wave clones peaking day 37, SARS-CoV-2 specificity remained unconfirmed.

TCRdb itself ran the 5' RACE reads through MiXCR, one entry per CDR3 protein. The sample holds roughly 320,000 distinct CDR3 sequences; 25% to 30% are singletons and the top ten take roughly 13%. The V and J genes are TRBV4-1 and TRBJ1-2; D is ambiguous. The clonotype comes from an adult woman who had mild COVID-19 (a few samples of this study predate the infection). Cell type and time point are not known. The sample comprised PBMCs or a T cell subset sorted from them (not recorded which). CDR3 sequence: CASSHPVEGDNYGYTF. DNA of the CDR3: TGCGCCAGCAGCCACCCCGTTGAGGGCGATAACTATGGCTACACCTTC.